Reported below is one TCR beta chain. Its cognate antigen is unknown. A clone one base away is much larger, so this may be a read error. The data were obtained in a study of tumor-infiltrating lymphocytes in primary liver carcinoma. As for the study in general: The patients comprised men and women between the ages of 30 and 69 years. Samples returned roughly 3.5 to 7.5 million productive TCRbeta reads each. Read depth did not differ significantly between tissue types.

Study findings and constraints: Lower overlap was observed for tumor-adjacent and tumor-blood pairs relative to tumor region pairs.

A constant-region primer served to make TCR beta cDNA from about 490 ng total RNA. Researchers made the TCR beta libraries by running three nested multiplex PCR rounds with slightly modified ARM-PCR. It was with TRBV1-TRBV30 forward primers and a C-beta reverse primer that the first two PCR rounds were run, at approximately 10 cycles each. Each CDR3 protein gets one entry after TCRdb re-called the multiplex PCR reads with MiXCR. The profile shows about 92,000 distinct CDR3 sequences, less than 75% of them singletons. Without any cell sorting, roughly 18-30 mg of bulk tissue yielded co-extracted RNA and DNA. V was shortened by 5 bases and J by 0 bases, with 14 bases between the two germline ends. This CDR3 is 16 amino acids long. CDR1 is SGHVS and CDR2 is FQNEAQ in the germline V gene.

J is TRBJ2-1 and V is TRBV7-8; D is ambiguous. The sample was tumor-adjacent normal liver tissue. The origin of this receptor is a man in his forties or fifties with primary liver carcinoma and hepatitis B virus infection. CDR3 amino acids: CASSRRIISSYNEQFF. Written as DNA, the CDR3 is TGTGCCAGCAGCCGCAGGATTATAAGCTCCTACAATGAGCAGTTCTTC.